The clone carrying this T cell receptor beta chain was counted a few times. Germline assignment: CDR1 SGHRS and CDR2 YFSETQ. The ends lost 3 bases at V and 0 bases at J; junction bases unmatched: 5. The CDR3 spans 16 residues. The sample comes from a study of blood T cell repertoires in COVID-19. Study-level background: T cells, B-cell-depleted T cells, or PBMCs supplied cDNA or gDNA.

Methods used by the authors: The authors estimated nucleated cell counts from reference gene primer amplification. Clones were sequenced by immunoSEQ multiplex PCR, and TCRdb holds only the in-frame ones, with some missing. Clone size and V and J calls were adopted from that table, with D and trimming inferred from the DNA. Of around 100,000 clones listed, roughly 82% are singletons. Sequencing used peripheral blood. This rearrangement joins TRBV5-1 to TRBJ2-2, with 7 bases that match TRBD1. This clonotype was sampled from a man in his sixties with acute or convalescent COVID-19. The DNA for the CDR3 is TGCGCCAGCAGCTCCCTCGGGACAGCGAACACCGGGGAGCTGTTTTTT. This translates into CASSSLGTANTGELFF. The entire variable domain, with the rest obtained from reference TRBV5-1 and TRBJ2-2, is as follows: KAGVTQTPRYLIKTRGQQVTLSCSPISGHRSVSWYQQTPGQGLQFLFEYFSETQRNKGNFPGRFSGRQFSNSRSEMNVSTLELGDSALYLCASSSLGTANTGELFFGEGSRLTVL.